Following are 20 T cell receptor beta chains from one sample sequenced in a study of blood T cell repertoires in COVID-19. The assay was immunoSEQ multiplex PCR, and TCRdb's table has in-frame clones only and misses some. The repertoire holds more than 250,000 clones, with around 83% as singletons. The sample comprised peripheral blood. These receptors originate from a woman aged 50 to 60 with acute or convalescent COVID-19.

The rearrangement links TRBV9 to TRBJ1-4; 10 bases align to TRBD1. Germline CDR1 reads SGDLS; CDR2 reads YYNGEE. V lost 4 bases, J lost 8 bases, and 5 bases stayed unmatched. The CDR3 is 14 amino acids. CDR3 bases: TGTGCCAGCAGCCTGACAGGGGGCAAGGAAAAACTGTTTTTT. Translation gives CASSLTGGKEKLFF. Based on the CDR3 plus reference TRBV9 and TRBJ1-4, the full variable domain is DSGVTQTPKHLITATGQRVTLRCSPRSGDLSVYWYQQSLDQGLQFLIQYYNGEERAKGNILERFSAQQFPDLHSELNLSSLELGDSALYFCASSLTGGKEKLFFGSGTQLSVL.

Details on this clone: One junction end disagrees with the germline gene, perhaps due to a read error. This chain uses TRBV18 with TRBJ2-1; 9 positions match TRBD2. Germline CDR1 and CDR2: KGHSH and LQKENI. This CDR3 region has 18 residues. CDR3 residues: CASSPLPGLGTSYSEQFF. The CDR3, as DNA: TGTGCCAGCTCACCATTGCCGGGTTTGGGGACTAGCTACAGTGAGCAGTTCTTC. Variable domain in full (rest from reference TRBV18 and TRBJ2-1): NAGVMQNPRHLVRRRGQEARLRCSPMKGHSHVYWYRQLPEEGLKFMVYLQKENIIDESGMPKERFSAEFPKEGPSILRIQQVVRGDSAAYFCASSPLPGLGTSYSEQFFGPGTRLTVL.

The rearrangement joins TRBV30 to TRBJ1-1; D uncertain. The germline gives CDR1 GTSNPN, CDR2 SVGIG (reference sequence). CDR3 length equals 11 residues. Trimming stripped 5 bases from V and 4 bases from J, with 8 bases between. The CDR3 region is CAWWGGTEAFF. As DNA, the CDR3 is TGTGCCTGGTGGGGAGGCACTGAAGCTTTCTTT.

The gene calls are TRBV5-5 and TRBJ2-7; 7 bases line up with TRBD1. V lost 0 bases, J lost 5 bases, and 11 bases stayed unmatched. CDR1 and CDR2 from the germline V gene are SGHKS and YYEKEE (reference sequence). This CDR3 is 16 amino acids long. The CDR3 nucleotides read TGTGCCAGCAGCTTGGCCCAGCGGCCTACAGGGGACGAGCAGTACGTC. Its protein product is CASSLAQRPTGDEQYV.

The CDR3 DNA is TGTGCCAGCGGGCTGGACAGAACCACAGATACGCAGTATTTT. It translates to CASGLDRTTDTQYF. The gene calls are TRBV2 and TRBJ2-3; a possible D gene is TRBD1 (6 bases). Germline values: CDR1 SNHLY, CDR2 FYNNEI. This CDR3 comprises 14 residues. Trimming pared 8 bases from V and 2 bases from J, leaving 14 bases between.

The chain couples TRBV5-4 to TRBJ1-1; 7 bases agree with TRBD1. From germline, CDR1 is SGHNT and CDR2 YYREEE (reference sequence). CDR3 length: 14 amino acids. J was trimmed by 5 bases and V by 5 bases; bases with no gene match: 9. The CDR3: CASSYNHRGTEAFF. CDR3 bases: TGTGCCAGCAGTTATAACCACAGGGGAACTGAAGCTTTCTTT.

The gene calls are TRBV11-2 and TRBJ1-5; TRBD1 matches 10 bases. V dropped 1 base and J dropped 7; count of bases not matched to a gene: 7. Germline V gene lookup returns CDR1 SGHAT and CDR2 FQNNGV. This CDR3 has 16 amino acids. The CDR3 coding sequence is TGTGCCAGCAGCTTAGGGGGGACAGGGGAACGACAGCCCCAGCATTTT. Translated, it gives CASSLGGTGERQPQHF.

The CDR3 is CASSPNLQGRGNQPQHF. In DNA, the CDR3 is TGTGCCAGCAGCCCTAACTTACAGGGGAGAGGCAATCAGCCCCAGCATTTT. The gene calls are TRBV7-2 and TRBJ1-5, with TRBD1 matching over 7 bases. The length of the CDR3 is 17 residues. The V segment lost 5 bases and the J segment 2 bases; nucleotides outside the gene matches: 12. Germline values: CDR1 SGHTA, CDR2 FQGNSA.

The chain uses TRBV7-2 and TRBJ2-2, with 7 nucleotides matching TRBD2. Germline CDR1 and CDR2: SGHTA and FQGNSA. The CDR3 is 15 amino acids. V shed 4 bases, J shed 1 base, and the junction held 3 bases outside the gene matches. CDR3 region: CASSSTSRNTGELFF. In DNA, the CDR3 is TGTGCCAGCAGCTCGACTAGCAGGAACACCGGGGAGCTGTTTTTT. Looking up the rest from reference TRBV7-2 and TRBJ2-2 gives the full variable domain: GAGVSQSPSNKVTEKGKDVELRCDPISGHTALYWYRQSLGQGLEFLIYFQGNSAPDKSGLPSDRFSAERTGGSVSTLTIQRTQQEDSAVYLCASSSTSRNTGELFFGEGSRLTVL.

On this clone: This CDR3 is also generated by other DNA sequences in the sample. This chain connects TRBV27 to TRBJ1-1; TRBD1 agrees at 8 bases. V trimming: 3 bases; J trimming: 5 bases; junction bases outside the gene matches: 5. CDR1 and CDR2 (germline): MNHEY, SMNVEV (reference sequence). There are 14 residues in the CDR3. The CDR3 sequence is CASSFGQGGTEAFF. The CDR3 DNA sequence: TGTGCCAGCAGTTTTGGACAGGGAGGAACTGAAGCTTTCTTT.

This clone was observed a single time. The chain is built from TRBV5-1 and TRBJ1-6, with 11 bases identical to TRBD1. Looked up from germline, CDR1 is SGHRS and CDR2 is YFSETQ. Trimming removed 3 bases from V and 10 bases from J; junction bases left unmatched: 3. This CDR3 region has 14 residues. This CDR3 reads CASSSGTGGSPLHF. For the CDR3, the DNA is TGCGCCAGCAGCTCCGGGACAGGGGGATCACCCCTCCACTTT.

This chain uses TRBV18 with TRBJ2-3; 15 nucleotides match TRBD2. This CDR3 has 15 amino acids. V shed 3 bases and J 6 bases; nucleotides not matched to a gene: 1. Germline assignment: CDR1 KGHSH and CDR2 LQKENI. CDR3 coding DNA: TGTGCCAGCTCACCCGGGACTAGCGGGAGGGATACGCAGTATTTT. This gives the protein CASSPGTSGRDTQYF.

This chain links TRBV3-1 (or the pseudogene TRBV3-2) with TRBJ2-3, with a weak D call TRBD1 (5 bases). The length of the CDR3 is 13 residues. CDR1 is LGHDT and CDR2 is YNNKEL in the germline V gene (reference sequence). Trimming left V 4 bases short and J 1 base short, with 6 bases between. CDR3 sequence: CASSLGGTDTQYF. CDR3 sequence (DNA): TGTGCCAGCAGCCTAGGGGGCACAGATACGCAGTATTTT.

The chain combines TRBV5-1 with TRBJ2-5; a weak D match, TRBD1 (6 bases). The CDR3 loop spans 14 amino acids. The germline V gene encodes CDR1 SGHRS and CDR2 YFSETQ. The ends were cut back, 7 bases at V and 4 bases at J, with 17 bases in the middle. This CDR3 reads CASSTRQDGETQYF. The CDR3 nucleotides are TGCGCCAGCTCTACGAGACAGGATGGAGAGACCCAGTACTTC.

The chain uses TRBV11-3 and TRBJ2-5; D is undetermined. The CDR3 is 15 amino acids. Germline CDR1 SGHNT, CDR2 YENEEA. V was shortened by 1 base and J by 3 bases, with 12 bases between the two germline ends. The CDR3 region has the DNA TGTGCCAGCAGCTTAGGCAGCCTAGTCGAAGAGACCCAGTACTTC. Amino acids: CASSLGSLVEETQYF.

The J gene is TRBJ2-5, the V gene TRBV5-6; 9 bases are shared with TRBD2. The germline V gene encodes CDR1 SGHDT and CDR2 YYEEEE. The CDR3 has 15 amino acids. With V trimmed by 0 bases and J by 5 bases, 5 bases remained unmatched. The CDR3 protein is CASSLDERGVETQYF. In DNA, the CDR3 is TGTGCCAGCAGCTTGGATGAGCGGGGGGTCGAGACCCAGTACTTC.

This chain uses TRBV5-4 with TRBJ1-1; D call uncertain. CDR3 size: 15 residues. V lost 0 bases, J lost 11 bases, and 20 bases lay in between. Germline V CDR1 and CDR2: SGHNT, YYREEE (reference sequence). The CDR3 region is CASSLEGALRGRAFF. CDR3 in DNA: TGTGCCAGCAGCTTGGAGGGAGCTCTGCGGGGTCGGGCTTTCTTT.

The chain uses TRBV2 and TRBJ1-1; perhaps TRBD1 as D (5 bases). The CDR3 contains 15 residues. Germline values: CDR1 SNHLY, CDR2 FYNNEI. The germline V and J ends were trimmed by 2 bases and 3 bases, with 13 bases remaining between them. CDR3 coding DNA: TGTGCCAGCAGTGAAAGGCGGGGGGGGGACACTGAAGCTTTCTTT. Translating gives CASSERRGGDTEAFF.

Concerning this clone: This sample also contains other DNA sequences that code for the same CDR3. The CDR3 bases are TGTGCCAGCGGGCAGGGGAACTATGGCTACACCTTC. Translated, it gives CASGQGNYGYTF. J is TRBJ1-2 and V is TRBV7-9; weak D call: TRBD1 (6 bases). The CDR3 is 12 residues long. Looked up from germline, CDR1 is SEHNR and CDR2 is FQNEAQ (reference sequence). V lost 8 bases to trimming and J lost 2 bases, with 9 bases between them. Full variable domain (outside the CDR3, taken from reference TRBV7-9 and TRBJ1-2): DTGVSQNPRHKITKRGQNVTFRCDPISEHNRLYWYRQTLGQGPEFLTYFQNEAQLEKSRLLSDRFSAERPKGSFSTLEIQRTEQGDSAMYLCASGQGNYGYTFGSGTRLTVV.

V and J are TRBV27 and TRBJ2-1; 7 bases are shared with TRBD1. CDR3 size: 18 residues. V shed 2 bases, J shed 11 bases, and the junction held 21 bases outside the gene matches. Per the germline V gene, CDR1 is MNHEY and CDR2 is SMNVEV (reference sequence). In nucleotides, the CDR3 is TGTGCCAGCAGTTTAGGGCAGGGGGTTTCTGTGGGGGCAATTAAGCAGTTCTTC. Amino acid sequence: CASSLGQGVSVGAIKQFF.